This entry describes one TCR beta chain. What it binds is not known. The sample originates from a study of STAT5B mutations in CD4+ large granular lymphocyte leukemia. Germline CDR1 is SGHDN and CDR2 is FVKESK. This CDR3 has 15 residues. The ends were cut back, 1 base at V and 4 bases at J, with 13 bases in the middle. Sequencing was at survey level. Produced via immunoSEQ multiplex PCR; TCRdb's table is partial and in-frame only. The sample includes about 30,000 clones, more than 65% of them seen just once. Regarding the study as a whole: Compared with healthy controls (2/35), patient top clones favored TRBV06 (8/27). Patient CD4-sorted repertoires stayed more clonal than healthy ones after leukemic-clone removal.

The TCR comes from a human donor in good health. Sample: CD4+ T cells from blood buffy coats. The chain links TRBV14 to TRBJ1-2; a weak D match, TRBD1 (6 bases). The CDR3 loop reads CASSQVAGASYGYTF. The CDR3 nucleotides read TGTGCCAGCAGCCAAGTGGCGGGGGCCAGCTATGGCTACACCTTC.